Presented here are 8 T cell receptor beta chains from one specimen sequenced in a study of shared clonotypes between healthy human individuals. Some clones are missing from TCRdb's copy, which holds only in-frame ones; the method was immunoSEQ multiplex PCR. The sample lists roughly 1,800,000 clones; less than 95% were seen once. Naive CD8 populations comprised CD45RO-negative cells positively selected for CCR7, excluding terminally differentiated effector memory CD45RA+ cells. Sequencing was done on a sample of naive CD8+ T cells sorted from blood. These receptors were taken from a man aged 18 to 30 in good health.

This chain connects TRBV9 to TRBJ2-2, with D perhaps TRBD1 or TRBD2 (5 bases each). The CDR3 runs to 18 residues. V lost 0 bases and J 3 bases, leaving 18 bases between the germline ends. Per the germline V gene, CDR1 is SGDLS and CDR2 is YYNGEE. Written as DNA, the CDR3 is TGTGCCAGCAGCGTAGCGGGGCATAAGGGTCGGGACACCGGGGAGCTGTTTTTT. Protein product: CASSVAGHKGRDTGELFF.

This chain uses TRBV29-1 with TRBJ2-1; D tentatively fits TRBD1 or TRBD2 (5 bases each). Germline CDR1 is SQVTM and CDR2 is ANQGSEA. The CDR3 has 15 amino acids. Trimming removed 4 bases at V and 0 bases at J, with 13 bases between. The chain's CDR3 is CSVGGPLRSYNEQFF. CDR3 sequence (DNA): TGCAGCGTTGGGGGACCTCTCCGCTCCTACAATGAGCAGTTCTTC.

This chain uses TRBV5-5 with TRBJ2-1; the D is unclear. The germline V gene encodes CDR1 SGHKS and CDR2 YYEKEE (reference sequence). The CDR3 totals 14 residues. V lost 4 bases and J lost 10, with 18 bases in between. The CDR3 DNA reads TGTGCCAGCAGCGCCACAACGTTAGCTGTCGAGCAGTTCTTC. Its translation: CASSATTLAVEQFF.

About this clone: Other DNA sequences within the sample encode an identical CDR3. The gene calls are TRBV10-3 and TRBJ2-7; D may be TRBD1 or TRBD2 (5 bases each). Germline CDR1 reads ENHRY; CDR2 reads SYGVKD. Trimming left V 3 bases short and J 0 bases short, with 9 bases between. The CDR3 extends over 14 amino acids. The CDR3 coding sequence is TGTGCCATCAGTGAAGCAGGGAGCTCCTACGAGCAGTACTTC. Translated: CAISEAGSSYEQYF.

The chain combines TRBV28 with TRBJ2-2; 11 bases are a match to TRBD2. The CDR3 extends over 17 amino acids. Germline V gives CDR1 MDHEN, CDR2 SYDVKM. Losses at the gene ends were 6 bases for V and 2 bases for J; bases not matched to a gene: 8. CDR3 residues: CASSQGLAAINTGELFF. The CDR3 nucleotides are TGTGCCAGCAGCCAGGGACTAGCGGCGATTAACACCGGGGAGCTGTTTTTT.

The chain couples TRBV7-9 to TRBJ1-5; no reliable D call. Per germline, CDR1 SEHNR and CDR2 FQNEAQ (reference sequence). The CDR3 has 16 amino acids. Deletions cut 5 bases from V and 4 bases from J, with 18 bases between. In DNA form, the CDR3 reads TGTGCCAGCAGCCAAGGCCCCAGTGGCAGTAATCAGCCCCAGCATTTT. This translates into CASSQGPSGSNQPQHF.

This chain uses TRBV7-9 with TRBJ1-1; maybe TRBD1 (6 bases). V dropped 5 bases and J dropped 4 bases, with 17 bases sitting between them. Looked up from germline, CDR1 is SEHNR and CDR2 is FQNEAQ (reference sequence). The CDR3 is made up of 15 amino acids. DNA for the CDR3: TGTGCCAGCAGCCCCCCCGTAGGGGGTGGCACTGAAGCTTTCTTT. Protein sequence: CASSPPVGGGTEAFF. Full variable domain (rest looked up from reference TRBV7-9 and TRBJ1-1): DTGVSQNPRHKITKRGQNVTFRCDPISEHNRLYWYRQTLGQGPEFLTYFQNEAQLEKSRLLSDRFSAERPKGSFSTLEIQRTEQGDSAMYLCASSPPVGGGTEAFFGQGTRLTVV.

V usage is TRBV27 and J usage is TRBJ2-1; 10 bases map to TRBD2. Germline assignment: CDR1 MNHEY and CDR2 SMNVEV (reference sequence). After removal of 2 bases from V and 6 bases from J, the junction contained 4 bases not matched to a gene. This CDR3 comprises 15 residues. The CDR3 spells CASSLGASGGNEQFF. The CDR3, as DNA: TGTGCCAGCAGTTTAGGGGCTAGCGGGGGCAATGAGCAGTTCTTC.